Below are 18 T cell receptor beta chains sequenced from a single sample in a study of T-cell reconstitution after alpha-beta-depleted transplantation in children. Preparation of the TCRbeta library involved a method that used unique molecular identifiers. MiXCR was run by TCRdb on the PCR reads, yielding one entry per CDR3 protein. This sample has around 340,000 distinct CDR3 sequences, with about an eighth found just once. The sample here was PBMCs, taken from the stem cell graft. Receptors originate from a human donor who donated a stem cell graft to a child with Fanconi anemia.

This clonotype occurred a few times. The chain joins TRBV7-6 to TRBJ2-2; D is ambiguous. V was trimmed by 6 bases and J by 1 base, leaving 18 bases between them. This CDR3 is 17 amino acids long. The germline V gene encodes CDR1 SGHVS and CDR2 FNYEAQ. The CDR3 protein is CASRERPSAGNTGELFF. The DNA for the CDR3 is TGTGCCAGCAGGGAAAGGCCCTCGGCAGGGAACACCGGGGAGCTGTTTTTT.

This clonotype came up a few times. At one end the junction does not follow the germline gene, possibly because of a read error. This sequence joins TRBV4-3 and TRBJ2-2; weak D call: TRBD2 (6 bases). This CDR3 has 14 amino acids. The germline V gene has CDR1 LGHNA and CDR2 YSLEER. The CDR3: CVSSRMRGSGELFF. The DNA for the CDR3 is TGCGTCAGCAGCCGAATGCGGGGATCCGGGGAGCTGTTTTTT.

This clonotype was recorded at least ten times. The chain recombines TRBV12-3 or TRBV12-4 with TRBJ2-7, with D tentatively TRBD1 or TRBD2 (5 bases each). Trimming left V 1 base short and J 7 bases short, with 11 bases between. The length of the CDR3 is 13 residues. The CDR3 sequence is CASSLVAWGEQYV. The CDR3 DNA reads as TGTGCCAGCAGTTTAGTGGCCTGGGGGGAGCAGTACGTC.

This chain joins TRBV27 and TRBJ1-4; D is unresolved. Deletions cut 0 bases from V and 8 bases from J, with 16 bases between. Per germline, CDR1 MNHEY and CDR2 SMNVEV (reference sequence). This CDR3 contains 16 residues. CDR3 nucleotides: TGTGCCAGCAGTTTATCGTTCGAGAACAGTGTCGAAAAACTGTTTTTT. Its translation: CASSLSFENSVEKLFF.

This clonotype came up many times. The rearrangement joins TRBV4-3 to TRBJ1-1; D is uncertain. From germline, CDR1 is LGHNA and CDR2 YSLEER. V lost 0 bases to trimming and J lost 5 bases, with 13 bases between them. This CDR3 region has 15 residues. Written as DNA, the CDR3 is TGCGCCAGCAGCCAAGATGGAACAGAAGATACTGAAGCTTTCTTT. Its protein is CASSQDGTEDTEAFF.

This clonotype came up many times. The V and J genes are TRBV5-1 and TRBJ2-2, with no clear D. Germline CDR1 and CDR2: SGHRS and YFSETQ. This CDR3 is built from 15 residues. Trimming pared 1 base from V and 0 bases from J, leaving 7 bases between. In DNA, the CDR3 is TGCGCCAGCAGCTTGTTAGAAACGAACACCGGGGAGCTGTTTTTT. Encoded protein: CASSLLETNTGELFF.

This clonotype was seen a few times. The chain combines TRBV20-1 with TRBJ2-5, with TRBD1 matching 7 bases. Losses at the gene ends were 3 bases for V and 3 bases for J; bases not matched to a gene: 7. The CDR3 contains 14 residues. Germline values: CDR1 DFQATT, CDR2 SNEGSKA (reference sequence). The CDR3 DNA is TGCAGTGCTAGGGGACAGCATATCGAAGAGACCCAGTACTTC. Translating it yields CSARGQHIEETQYF.

V gene TRBV7-9 combines with J gene TRBJ2-4, with D hard to call. The CDR3 covers 11 residues. Per the germline V gene, CDR1 is SEHNR and CDR2 is FQNEAQ (reference sequence). V lost 5 bases and J 2 bases, leaving 1 base between the germline ends. The CDR3 protein is CASSTKNIQYF. The CDR3 region has the DNA TGTGCCAGCAGCACCAAAAACATTCAGTACTTC.

The chain recombines TRBV10-3 with TRBJ1-2; 8 bases are a match to TRBD1. Unmatched junction bases numbered 11, after V lost 4 bases and J lost 7 bases. The CDR3 is 15 residues long. The germline CDR1 and CDR2 sequences are ENHRY and SYGVKD. The DNA for the CDR3 is TGTGCCATCAGTGCGGAGACAGGGGTTTTTACTGGCTACACCTTC. It encodes CAISAETGVFTGYTF.

This clonotype was seen only a few times. CDR3 nucleotide sequence: TGCAGTGCTAGAGATCATAGGCAGGGCAACTACGAGCAGTACTTC. It is translated as CSARDHRQGNYEQYF. The chain has TRBV20-1 and TRBJ2-7, with TRBD1 as a possible D gene (5 bases). CDR3 length: 15 residues. CDR1 and CDR2 (germline): DFQATT, SNEGSKA (reference sequence). The ends were cut back, 0 bases at V and 3 bases at J, with 15 bases in the middle.

This chain connects TRBV29-1 to TRBJ1-2; D gene unclear. The germline CDR1 and CDR2 sequences are SQVTM and ANQGSEA. The CDR3 contains 12 residues. V was clipped by 4 bases and J by 0 bases, with 6 bases between them. The CDR3 is CSVAVSNYGYTF. Here the CDR3 DNA reads TGCAGCGTTGCGGTCTCTAACTATGGCTACACCTTC.

This clonotype was observed a few times. The CDR3 loop is CASSLFGNSPLHF. The CDR3, as DNA: TGTGCCAGCAGCTTGTTTGGGAATTCACCCCTCCACTTT. The chain links TRBV5-6 to TRBJ1-6; no definite D call. The CDR3 is made up of 13 amino acids. The V end lost 1 base, the J end lost 7 bases, and 6 bases lay between the germline ends. CDR1 and CDR2 (germline): SGHDT, YYEEEE.

This clonotype was seen more than once but under ten times. J is TRBJ2-1 and V is TRBV29-1; the match to TRBD2 covers 14 bases. The germline CDR1 and CDR2 sequences are SQVTM and ANQGSEA. This CDR3 spans 17 amino acids. V lost 7 bases, J lost 9 bases, and 17 bases stayed unmatched. CDR3 residues: CSASLQPGLAGGGEQFF. In DNA, the CDR3 is TGCAGCGCCTCACTACAACCAGGACTAGCGGGGGGTGGTGAGCAGTTCTTC.

This clonotype has a handful of counts. The chain joins TRBV5-5 to TRBJ2-1; D gene ambiguous. The CDR3 is 13 amino acids. Germline CDR1 reads SGHKS; CDR2 reads YYEKEE (reference sequence). V lost 3 bases to trimming and J lost 6 bases, with 10 bases between them. The CDR3 region has the DNA TGTGCCAGCAGCTCCAACTTTCTCAATGAGCAGTTCTTC. Translating gives CASSSNFLNEQFF.

This clonotype came up a few times. One end of the junction does not line up with germline, which may come from a read error. The chain joins TRBV27 to TRBJ2-3, with D unclear. The CDR3 consists of 9 residues. Germline V CDR1 and CDR2: MNHEY, SMNVEV (reference sequence). CDR3 DNA: TGTGCCAGCATTAGAGGCCCCGATTTT. Encoded protein: CASIRGPDF.

The genes are TRBV4-3 and TRBJ1-2, with 7 bases aligning to TRBD1. V gave up 7 bases and J gave up 4 bases; unmatched junction bases: 24. The CDR3 covers 19 residues. Germline assignment: CDR1 LGHNA and CDR2 YSLEER. Here the CDR3 DNA reads TGCGCCAGCATCAAAACCGATGGGGACAGCCCCATGGGTCCCTATGGCTACACCTTC. Residues: CASIKTDGDSPMGPYGYTF.

In this sample, this clonotype turned up many times. The chain links TRBV5-5 to TRBJ2-3, with 10 positions matching TRBD2. V was pared by 4 bases and J by 4 bases, with 6 bases of the junction left unmatched. Germline V gives CDR1 SGHKS, CDR2 YYEKEE (reference sequence). CDR3 length: 15 residues. The CDR3, as DNA: TGTGCCAGCAGCAATAGCGGGGGGTGGCCAGATACGCAGTATTTT. Residues: CASSNSGGWPDTQYF.

In its sample, this clonotype was seen a few times. The chain joins TRBV29-1 to TRBJ2-6, with 7 bases that match TRBD1. V trimming: 5 bases; J trimming: 0 bases; junction bases outside the gene matches: 7. Germline-derived CDR1 and CDR2 are SQVTM and ANQGSEA. The CDR3 is made up of 16 amino acids. CDR3 sequence (DNA): TGCAGCGTTACAGGGGCCACCCTCTCTGGGGCCAACGTCCTGACTTTC. Its protein product is CSVTGATLSGANVLTF.